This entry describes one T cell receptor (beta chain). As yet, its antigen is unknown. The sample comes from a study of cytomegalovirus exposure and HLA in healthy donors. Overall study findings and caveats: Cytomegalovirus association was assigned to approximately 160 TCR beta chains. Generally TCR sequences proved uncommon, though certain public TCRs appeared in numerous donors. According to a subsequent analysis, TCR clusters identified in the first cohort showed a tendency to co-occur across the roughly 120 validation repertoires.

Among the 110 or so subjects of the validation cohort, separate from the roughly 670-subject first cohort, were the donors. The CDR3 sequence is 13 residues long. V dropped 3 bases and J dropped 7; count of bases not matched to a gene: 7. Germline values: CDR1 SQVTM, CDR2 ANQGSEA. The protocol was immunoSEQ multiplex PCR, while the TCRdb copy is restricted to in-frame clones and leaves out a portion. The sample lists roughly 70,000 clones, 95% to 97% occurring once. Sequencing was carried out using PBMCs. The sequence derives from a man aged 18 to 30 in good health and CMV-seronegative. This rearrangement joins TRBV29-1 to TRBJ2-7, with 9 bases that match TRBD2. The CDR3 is CSVDLAGVREQYF. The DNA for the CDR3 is TGCAGCGTTGATTTAGCGGGAGTGAGGGAGCAGTACTTC.